The present entry profiles one T cell receptor (beta chain) with its context. Its antigen is as yet unknown. V was trimmed by 7 bases and J by 0 bases, leaving 13 bases between them. Germline CDR1 is MNHNS and CDR2 is SASEGT. CDR3 length: 15 residues. Primers for the PCR totalled 60 Vbeta and 13 Jbeta. Measured with immunoSEQ multiplex PCR; TCRdb has only the in-frame clones, and not every one. The table records more than 120,000 clones, 75% to 90% of them present only once. These data are taken from a study of cytomegalovirus exposure and HLA in healthy donors. Study-wide background: Around 78 million unique TCR sequences came from HLA-typed donors in an early release.

Whole-study results and caveats: An assumption of roughly uniform sequencing depth across donors underlay the presence/absence analyses. In a later analysis, at a false discovery rate of 0.05, under 20,000 TCR beta sequences were associated with HLA alleles. Reports indicated that the classifier achieved high specificity and sensitivity in diagnosing cytomegalovirus status.

This TCR was recovered from a woman aged 25 to 45 in good health and CMV-seronegative. The sequenced sample consisted of PBMCs. The rearrangement links TRBV6-1 to TRBJ2-4; perhaps TRBD1 as D (6 bases). DNA of the CDR3: TGTGCCAGCATTCCGACAGGCCAAGCCAAAAACATTCAGTACTTC. Amino acids: CASIPTGQAKNIQYF.